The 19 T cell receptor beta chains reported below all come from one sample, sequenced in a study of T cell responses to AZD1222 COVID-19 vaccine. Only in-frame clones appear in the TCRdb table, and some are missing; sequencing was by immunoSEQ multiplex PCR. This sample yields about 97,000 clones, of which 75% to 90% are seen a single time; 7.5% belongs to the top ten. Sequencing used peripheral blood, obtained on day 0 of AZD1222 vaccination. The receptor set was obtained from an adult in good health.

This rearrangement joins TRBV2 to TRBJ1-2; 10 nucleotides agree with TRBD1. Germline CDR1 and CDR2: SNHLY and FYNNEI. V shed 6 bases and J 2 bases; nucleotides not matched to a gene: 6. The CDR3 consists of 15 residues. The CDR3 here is CASRPGQGVNYGYTF. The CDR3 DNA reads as TGTGCCAGCAGGCCTGGACAGGGGGTAAACTATGGCTACACCTTC.

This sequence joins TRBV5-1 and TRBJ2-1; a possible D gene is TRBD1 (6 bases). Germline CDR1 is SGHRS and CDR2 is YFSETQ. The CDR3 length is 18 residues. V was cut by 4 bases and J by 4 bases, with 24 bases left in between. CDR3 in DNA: TGCGCCAGCAGCCCTCCCCCAGGGGTAGGCAGTGTGTACAATGAGCAGTTCTTC. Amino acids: CASSPPPGVGSVYNEQFF.

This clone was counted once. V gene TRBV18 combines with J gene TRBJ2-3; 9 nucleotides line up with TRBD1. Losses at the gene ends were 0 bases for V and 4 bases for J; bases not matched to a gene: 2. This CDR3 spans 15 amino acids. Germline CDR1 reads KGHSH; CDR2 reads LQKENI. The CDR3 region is CASSPPGQGADTQYF. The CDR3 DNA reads TGTGCCAGCTCACCACCGGGACAGGGTGCAGATACGCAGTATTTT.

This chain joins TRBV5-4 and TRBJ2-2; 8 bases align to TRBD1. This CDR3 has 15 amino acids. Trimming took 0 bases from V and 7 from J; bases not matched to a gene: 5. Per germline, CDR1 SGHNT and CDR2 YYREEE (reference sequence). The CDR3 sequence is CASSLAGTGIGELFF. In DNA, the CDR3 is TGTGCCAGCAGCTTGGCCGGGACAGGTATCGGGGAGCTGTTTTTT.

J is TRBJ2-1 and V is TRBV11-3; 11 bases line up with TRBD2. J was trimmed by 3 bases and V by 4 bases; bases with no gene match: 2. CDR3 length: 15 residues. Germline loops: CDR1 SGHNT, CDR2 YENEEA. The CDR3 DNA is TGTGCCAGCAGCTCCGGGACTAGCGGCTACAATGAGCAGTTCTTC. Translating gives CASSSGTSGYNEQFF.

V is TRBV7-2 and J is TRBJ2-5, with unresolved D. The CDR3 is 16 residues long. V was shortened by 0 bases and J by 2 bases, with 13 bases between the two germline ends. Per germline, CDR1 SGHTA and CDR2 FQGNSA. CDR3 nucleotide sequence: TGTGCCAGCAGCTTAGCAGGGTCGGTTTTTCAAGAGACCCAGTACTTC. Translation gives CASSLAGSVFQETQYF.

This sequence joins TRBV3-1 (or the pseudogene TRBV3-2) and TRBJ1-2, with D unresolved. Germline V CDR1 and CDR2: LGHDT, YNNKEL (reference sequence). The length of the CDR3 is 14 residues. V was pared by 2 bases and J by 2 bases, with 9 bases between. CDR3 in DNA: TGTGCCAGCAGCCAATTAGAACGGAACTATGGCTACACCTTC. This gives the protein CASSQLERNYGYTF.

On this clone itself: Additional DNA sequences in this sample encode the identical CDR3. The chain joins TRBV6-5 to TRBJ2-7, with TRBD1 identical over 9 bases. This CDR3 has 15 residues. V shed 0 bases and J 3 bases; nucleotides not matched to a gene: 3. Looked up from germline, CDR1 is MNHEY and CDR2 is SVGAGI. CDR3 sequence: CASSYSGQGDYEQYF. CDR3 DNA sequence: TGTGCCAGCAGTTACTCGGGACAGGGAGACTACGAGCAGTACTTC.

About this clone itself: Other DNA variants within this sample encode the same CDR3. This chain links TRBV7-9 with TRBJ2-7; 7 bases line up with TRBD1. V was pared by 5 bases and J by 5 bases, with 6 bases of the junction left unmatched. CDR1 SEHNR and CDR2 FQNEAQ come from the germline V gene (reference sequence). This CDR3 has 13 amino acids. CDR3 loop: CASSRDRVDEQYF. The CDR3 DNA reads TGTGCCAGCAGCAGAGACAGGGTGGACGAGCAGTACTTC.

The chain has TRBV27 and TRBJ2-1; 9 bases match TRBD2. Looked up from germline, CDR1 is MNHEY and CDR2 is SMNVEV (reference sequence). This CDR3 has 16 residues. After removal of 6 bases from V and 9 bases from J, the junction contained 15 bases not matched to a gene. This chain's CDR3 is CASRAIGLASGVEQFF. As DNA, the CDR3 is TGTGCCAGCAGAGCAATCGGACTAGCGTCCGGGGTTGAGCAGTTCTTC.

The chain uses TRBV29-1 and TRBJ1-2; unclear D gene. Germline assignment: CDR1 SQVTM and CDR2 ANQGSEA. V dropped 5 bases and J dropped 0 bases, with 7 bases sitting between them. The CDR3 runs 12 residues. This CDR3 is CSVSSSNYGYTF. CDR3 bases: TGCAGCGTTTCAAGTTCTAACTATGGCTACACCTTC.

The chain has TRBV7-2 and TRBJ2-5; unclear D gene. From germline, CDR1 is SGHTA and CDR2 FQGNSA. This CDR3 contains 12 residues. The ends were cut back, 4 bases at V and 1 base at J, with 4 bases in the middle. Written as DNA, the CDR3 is TGTGCCAGCAGCTCTTTCCAAGAGACCCAGTACTTC. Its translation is CASSSFQETQYF. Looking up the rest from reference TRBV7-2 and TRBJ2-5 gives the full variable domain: GAGVSQSPSNKVTEKGKDVELRCDPISGHTALYWYRQSLGQGLEFLIYFQGNSAPDKSGLPSDRFSAERTGGSVSTLTIQRTQQEDSAVYLCASSSFQETQYFGPGTRLLVL.

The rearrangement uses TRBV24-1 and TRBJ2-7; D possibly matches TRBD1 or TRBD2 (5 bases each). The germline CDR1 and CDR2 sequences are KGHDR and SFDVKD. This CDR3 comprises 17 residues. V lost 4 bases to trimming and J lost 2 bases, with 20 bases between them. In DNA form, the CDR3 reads TGTGCCACCAGTGAGGGGAGTCGGGGACGCGCGGCCTACGAGCAGTACTTC. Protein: CATSEGSRGRAAYEQYF.

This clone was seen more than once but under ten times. The CDR3 protein is CASRGDRTPGYGYTF. Written as DNA, the CDR3 is TGTGCCAGCAGAGGGGACAGGACTCCGGGCTATGGCTACACCTTC. The chain recombines TRBV2 with TRBJ1-2; 8 bases line up with TRBD1. Trimming at V came to 6 bases and at J to 4 bases, leaving 10 bases not matched to a gene. CDR1 and CDR2 from the germline V gene are SNHLY and FYNNEI. This CDR3 is 15 amino acids long.

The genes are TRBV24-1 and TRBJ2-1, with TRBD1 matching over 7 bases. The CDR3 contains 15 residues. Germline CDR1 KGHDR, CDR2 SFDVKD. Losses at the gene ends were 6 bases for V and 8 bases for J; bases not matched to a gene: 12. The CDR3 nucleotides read TGTGCCACCAGTACACTCGAGGGGGCGAACTATGAGCAGTTCTTC. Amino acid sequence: CATSTLEGANYEQFF.

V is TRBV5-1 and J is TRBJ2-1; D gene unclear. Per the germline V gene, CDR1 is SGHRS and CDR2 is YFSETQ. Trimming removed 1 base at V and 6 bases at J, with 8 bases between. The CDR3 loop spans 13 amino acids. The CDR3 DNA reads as TGCGCCAGCAGCTTGTTCGACTCCAATGAGCAGTTCTTC. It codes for CASSLFDSNEQFF.

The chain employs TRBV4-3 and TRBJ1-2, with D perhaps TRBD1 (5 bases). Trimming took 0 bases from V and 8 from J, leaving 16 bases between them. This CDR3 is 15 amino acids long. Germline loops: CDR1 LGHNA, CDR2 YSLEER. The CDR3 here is CASSQDTGTRGGYTF. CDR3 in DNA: TGCGCCAGCAGCCAAGATACCGGGACTCGCGGCGGCTACACCTTC.

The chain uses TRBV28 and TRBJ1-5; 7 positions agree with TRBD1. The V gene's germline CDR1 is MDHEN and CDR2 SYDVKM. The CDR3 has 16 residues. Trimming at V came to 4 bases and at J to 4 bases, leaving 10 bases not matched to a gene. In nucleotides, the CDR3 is TGTGCCAGCAGTTCCTTCGGGACAGCTACTAATCAGCCCCAGCATTTT. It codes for CASSSFGTATNQPQHF. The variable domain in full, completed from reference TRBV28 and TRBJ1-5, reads DVKVTQSSRYLVKRTGEKVFLECVQDMDHENMFWYRQDPGLGLRLIYFSYDVKMKEKGDIPEGYSVSREKKERFSLILESASTNQTSMYLCASSSFGTATNQPQHFGDGTRLSIL.

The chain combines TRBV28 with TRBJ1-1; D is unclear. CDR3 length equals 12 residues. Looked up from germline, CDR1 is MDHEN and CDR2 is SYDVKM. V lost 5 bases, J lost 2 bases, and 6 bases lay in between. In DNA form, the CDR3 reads TGTGCCAGCAGTATCTTAAACACTGAAGCTTTCTTT. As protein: CASSILNTEAFF.